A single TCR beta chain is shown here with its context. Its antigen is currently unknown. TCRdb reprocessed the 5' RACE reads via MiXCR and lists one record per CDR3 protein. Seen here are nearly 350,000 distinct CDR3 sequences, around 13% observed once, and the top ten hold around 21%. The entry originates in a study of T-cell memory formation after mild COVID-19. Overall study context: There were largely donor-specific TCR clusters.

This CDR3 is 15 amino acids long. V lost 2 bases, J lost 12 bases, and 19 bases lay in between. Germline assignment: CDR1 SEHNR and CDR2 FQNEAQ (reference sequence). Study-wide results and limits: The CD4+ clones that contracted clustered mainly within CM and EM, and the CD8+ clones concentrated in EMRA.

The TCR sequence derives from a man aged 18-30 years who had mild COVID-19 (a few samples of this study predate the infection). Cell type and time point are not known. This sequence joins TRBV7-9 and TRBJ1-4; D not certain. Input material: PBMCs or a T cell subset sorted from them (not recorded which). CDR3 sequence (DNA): TGTGCCAGCAGCTTAAGTTTAAGGAGAGGTGCGGAACTGTTTTTT. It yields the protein CASSLSLRRGAELFF.